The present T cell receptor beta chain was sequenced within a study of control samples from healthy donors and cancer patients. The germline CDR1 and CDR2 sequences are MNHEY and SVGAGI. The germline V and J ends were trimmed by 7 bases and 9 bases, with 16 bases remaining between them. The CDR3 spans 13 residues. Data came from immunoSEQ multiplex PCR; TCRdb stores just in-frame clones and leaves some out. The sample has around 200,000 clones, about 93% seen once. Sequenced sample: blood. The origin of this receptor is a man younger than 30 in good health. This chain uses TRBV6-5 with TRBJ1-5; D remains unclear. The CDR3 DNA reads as TGTGCCAGCATGTCTCGCGAGGCCGGGCCCCAGCATTTT. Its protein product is CASMSREAGPQHF.